Below, 9 T cell receptor beta chains from the same sample are listed, as sequenced in a study of cytomegalovirus exposure and HLA in healthy donors. PCR used 60 Vbeta primers and 13 Jbeta primers. Only in-frame clones appear in the TCRdb table, and some are missing; sequencing was by immunoSEQ multiplex PCR. The data show some 190,000 clones, with roughly 9.4% seen just once and 1% to 1.5% held by the top ten. The sequenced material came from PBMCs. These receptors all stem from a woman aged 30 to 39 in good health and CMV-seropositive.

The chain is built from TRBV6-5 and TRBJ2-1, with D possibly TRBD2 on 6 matching bases. Trimming pared 2 bases from V and 9 bases from J, leaving 14 bases between. This CDR3 has 14 residues. From germline, CDR1 is MNHEY and CDR2 SVGAGI. The CDR3 sequence: CASSYGGVKVEQFF. The CDR3 DNA reads TGTGCCAGCAGTTACGGCGGGGTCAAGGTTGAGCAGTTCTTC.

This clone was recorded a few times. This chain connects TRBV7-2 to TRBJ2-7; 7 positions agree with TRBD2. This CDR3 region has 15 residues. In germline, CDR1 is SGHTA, CDR2 FQGNSA. V lost 2 bases, J lost 1 base, and 5 bases stayed unmatched. The CDR3 sequence: CASSLSSGKSYEQYF. The DNA of the CDR3 is TGTGCCAGCAGCTTATCAAGCGGGAAATCCTACGAGCAGTACTTC.

The V and J genes are TRBV7-8 and TRBJ2-5; 8 bases align to TRBD2. The CDR3 is 15 amino acids. In germline, CDR1 is SGHVS, CDR2 FQNEAQ. After removal of 1 base from V and 2 bases from J, the junction contained 3 bases not matched to a gene. The CDR3 nucleotides are TGTGCCAGCAGCTTAGGACTAGCGTTTCAAGAGACCCAGTACTTC. It specifies CASSLGLAFQETQYF.

The J gene is TRBJ2-7, the V gene TRBV4-2; 7 bases are shared with TRBD2. Losses at the gene ends were 1 base for V and 5 bases for J; bases not matched to a gene: 17. Germline V lookup: CDR1 LGHNA, CDR2 YNFKEQ. The CDR3 length is 18 residues. The CDR3 sequence is CASSQGSGITGGMNEQYF. The DNA for the CDR3 is TGTGCCAGCAGCCAAGGGAGCGGGATCACAGGAGGGATGAACGAGCAGTACTTC.

This chain links TRBV29-1 with TRBJ2-7; 12 bases match TRBD2. This CDR3 is built from 15 residues. With V trimmed by 5 bases and J by 4 bases, 9 bases remained unmatched. Germline V gene sequence: CDR1 SQVTM, CDR2 ANQGSEA. The DNA for the CDR3 is TGCAGCGTTTTCGGACTAGCGGGAAGGCAGTACGAGCAGTACTTC. This codes for CSVFGLAGRQYEQYF.

This clone was detected a few times. V is TRBV6-5 and J is TRBJ1-4; D not certain. Trimming removed 2 bases at V and 4 bases at J, with 5 bases between. This CDR3 contains 13 residues. CDR1 MNHEY and CDR2 SVGAGI come from the germline V gene. Here the CDR3 reads CASSYTYNEKLFF. As DNA, the CDR3 is TGTGCCAGCAGTTACACCTATAATGAAAAACTGTTTTTT.

The V and J genes are TRBV19 and TRBJ1-2, with D possibly matching TRBD1 (6 bases). CDR1 is LNHDA, CDR2 SQIVND, per germline (reference sequence). V was shortened by 4 bases and J by 4 bases, with 22 bases between the two germline ends. CDR3 length: 17 residues. The CDR3 DNA sequence: TGTGCCAGTAGTAACCACGGACAGCCGAAAACACTCTATGGCTACACCTTC. This sequence encodes CASSNHGQPKTLYGYTF. The variable domain in full, completed from reference TRBV19 and TRBJ1-2, reads DGGITQSPKYLFRKEGQNVTLSCEQNLNHDAMYWYRQDPGQGLRLIYYSQIVNDFQKGDIAEGYSVSREKKESFPLTVTSAQKNPTAFYLCASSNHGQPKTLYGYTFGSGTRLTVV.

The gene calls are TRBV10-3 and TRBJ2-1, with D possibly TRBD2 on 5 matching bases. Trimming removed 0 bases from V and 4 bases from J, with 13 bases in between. Germline V gene data show CDR1 as ENHRY and CDR2 as SYGVKD. The length of the CDR3 is 16 residues. CDR3 nucleotides: TGTGCCATCAGTGAGTCGGGAGCCCCAAGGTACAATGAGCAGTTCTTC. Protein product: CAISESGAPRYNEQFF.

The chain combines TRBV5-1 with TRBJ2-7; D unresolved. Germline-derived CDR1 and CDR2 are SGHRS and YFSETQ. V was pared by 10 bases and J by 0 bases, with 14 bases between. The CDR3 runs to 13 residues. The DNA for the CDR3 is TGCGCCGTTTCGAGGTATTTCTCCTACGAGCAGTACTTC. This codes for CAVSRYFSYEQYF.